This T cell receptor beta chain was identified during a study of T cells of healthy individuals. Using its own MiXCR run on the 5' RACE reads, TCRdb lists one record per CDR3 protein. The sample records 60,000 to 75,000 distinct CDR3 sequences, around 15% being singletons. This CDR3 region has 13 residues. In germline, CDR1 is MNHEY, CDR2 SMNVEV (reference sequence). V lost 10 bases and J 7 bases, leaving 17 bases between the germline ends. The rearrangement joins TRBV27 to TRBJ2-1, with D perhaps matching TRBD1 or TRBD2 (6 bases each). The TCR originated in a human donor in good health. The CDR3 region is CAILGGPGNEQFF. The CDR3 DNA sequence: TGTGCCATCCTAGGGGGGCCAGGGAATGAGCAGTTCTTC.